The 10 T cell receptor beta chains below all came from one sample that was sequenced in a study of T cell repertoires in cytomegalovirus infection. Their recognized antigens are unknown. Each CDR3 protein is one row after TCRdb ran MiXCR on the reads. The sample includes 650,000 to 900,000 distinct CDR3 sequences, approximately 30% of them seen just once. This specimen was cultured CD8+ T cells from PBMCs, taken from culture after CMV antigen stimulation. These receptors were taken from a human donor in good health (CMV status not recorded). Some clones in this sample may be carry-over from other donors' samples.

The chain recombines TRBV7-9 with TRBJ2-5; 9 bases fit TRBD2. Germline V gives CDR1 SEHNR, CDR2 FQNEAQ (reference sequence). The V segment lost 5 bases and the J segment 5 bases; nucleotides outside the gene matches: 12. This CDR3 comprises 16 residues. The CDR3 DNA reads TGTGCCAGCAGCCCGACTGGGCGGGGGGGCCTGGAGACCCAGTACTTC. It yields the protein CASSPTGRGGLETQYF.

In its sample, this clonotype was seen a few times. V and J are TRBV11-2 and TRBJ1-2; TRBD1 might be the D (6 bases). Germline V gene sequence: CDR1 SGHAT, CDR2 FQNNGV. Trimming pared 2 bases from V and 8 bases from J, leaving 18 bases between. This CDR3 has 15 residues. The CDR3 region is CASSLPQGMVGGYTF. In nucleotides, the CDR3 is TGTGCCAGCAGCTTACCGCAGGGGATGGTTGGGGGCTACACCTTC.

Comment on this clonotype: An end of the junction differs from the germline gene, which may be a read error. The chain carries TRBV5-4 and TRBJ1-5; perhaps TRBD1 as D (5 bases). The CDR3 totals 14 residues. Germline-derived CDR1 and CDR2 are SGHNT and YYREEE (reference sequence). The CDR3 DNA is TGTGCCAGCAACTTGTTCGGGGGGGATCAGCCCCAGCATTTT. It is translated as CASNLFGGDQPQHF.

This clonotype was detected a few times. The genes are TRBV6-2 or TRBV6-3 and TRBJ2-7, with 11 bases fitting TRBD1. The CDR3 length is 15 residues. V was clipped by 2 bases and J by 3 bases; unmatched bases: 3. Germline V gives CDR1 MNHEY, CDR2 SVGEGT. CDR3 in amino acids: CASSYGQGAIYEQYV. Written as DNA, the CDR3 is TGTGCCAGCAGTTACGGACAGGGGGCTATCTACGAGCAGTACGTC.

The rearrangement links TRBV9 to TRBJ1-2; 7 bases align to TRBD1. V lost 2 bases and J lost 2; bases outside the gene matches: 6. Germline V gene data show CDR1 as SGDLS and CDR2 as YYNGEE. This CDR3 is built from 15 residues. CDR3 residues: CASSVSQGENYGYTF. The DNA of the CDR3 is TGTGCCAGCAGCGTTTCCCAGGGGGAAAACTATGGCTACACCTTC.

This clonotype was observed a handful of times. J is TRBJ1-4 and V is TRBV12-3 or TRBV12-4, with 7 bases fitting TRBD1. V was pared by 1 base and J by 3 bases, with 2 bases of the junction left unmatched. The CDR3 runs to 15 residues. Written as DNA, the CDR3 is TGTGCCAGCAGTTTAGAGGGGGCTGCTAATGAAAAACTGTTTTTT. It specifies CASSLEGAANEKLFF.

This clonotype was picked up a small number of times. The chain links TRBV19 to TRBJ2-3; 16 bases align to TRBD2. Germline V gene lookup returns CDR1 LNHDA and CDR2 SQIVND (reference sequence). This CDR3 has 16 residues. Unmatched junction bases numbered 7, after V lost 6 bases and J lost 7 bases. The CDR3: CASSRGTSGGAHTQYF. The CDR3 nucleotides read TGTGCCAGTAGCCGGGGGACTAGCGGGGGGGCCCATACGCAGTATTTT.

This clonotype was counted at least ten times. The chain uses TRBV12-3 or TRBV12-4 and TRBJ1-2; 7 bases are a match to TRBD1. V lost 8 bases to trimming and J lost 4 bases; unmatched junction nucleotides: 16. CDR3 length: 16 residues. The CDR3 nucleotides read TGTGCCAGCGTCGGGACAGCCTCTCCCCCCTCCTATGGCTACACCTTC. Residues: CASVGTASPPSYGYTF.

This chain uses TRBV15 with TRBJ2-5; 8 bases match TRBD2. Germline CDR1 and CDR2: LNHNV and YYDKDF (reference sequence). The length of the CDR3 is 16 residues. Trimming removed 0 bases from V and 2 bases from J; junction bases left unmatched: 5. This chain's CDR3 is CATSRDGRGAQETQYF. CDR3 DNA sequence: TGTGCCACCAGCAGAGATGGGCGGGGGGCACAAGAGACCCAGTACTTC.

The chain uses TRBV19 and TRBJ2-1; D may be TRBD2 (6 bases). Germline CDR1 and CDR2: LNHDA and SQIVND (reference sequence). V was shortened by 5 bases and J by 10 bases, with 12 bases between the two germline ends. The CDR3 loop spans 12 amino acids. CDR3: CASSLRLEEQFF. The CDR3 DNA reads TGTGCCAGTAGTCTCCGACTAGAAGAGCAGTTCTTC. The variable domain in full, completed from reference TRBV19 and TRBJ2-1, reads DGGITQSPKYLFRKEGQNVTLSCEQNLNHDAMYWYRQDPGQGLRLIYYSQIVNDFQKGDIAEGYSVSREKKESFPLTVTSAQKNPTAFYLCASSLRLEEQFFGPGTRLTVL.